This T cell receptor (beta chain) was identified in a study of blood T cell repertoires in COVID-19. About the study: Sites across the United States, Italy and Spain contributed samples from acute and convalescent COVID-19. PBMCs, B-cell-depleted T cells, or T cells provided the cDNA or gDNA that made up the material.

TCRdb's copy holds only in-frame clones and misses some; the assay was immunoSEQ multiplex PCR. The table has about 480,000 clones, roughly nine tenths seen once; the top ten hold approximately 0.9%. Followed longitudinally, the Seattle patients had been enrolled during active infection. The sequence was obtained from a man younger than 35 with COVID-19, enrolled during active disease. Specimen: peripheral blood.

This CDR3 reads CASRREGEGLYNEQFF. The CDR3 DNA is TGTGCCAGCAGGAGGGAGGGGGAGGGCCTCTACAATGAGCAGTTCTTC. The rearrangement uses TRBV6-4 and TRBJ2-1; D possibly corresponds to TRBD2 (7 bases). The CDR3 sequence is 16 residues long. V was pared by 6 bases and J by 3 bases, with 18 bases between. Per germline, CDR1 MRHNA and CDR2 SNTAGT.